These T cell receptor beta chains were read from a single sample in a study of STAT5B mutations in CD4+ large granular lymphocyte leukemia. Produced via immunoSEQ multiplex PCR; TCRdb's table is partial and in-frame only. The data contain tens of thousands of clones, under 85% of them singletons. The sequenced sample was CD4+ T cells from blood buffy coats. The receptors shown here come from a human donor in good health. Both conserved end residues are part of each CDR3. Fields, in order: V gene, J gene, clone size, D gene, CDR3 protein, CDR3 DNA. A D gene is named only where the DNA matches it firmly. A row's size may be missing; if present it is once, few, many or a size class.

TRBV19	TRBJ2-1	.	TRBD2	CASSSSGLAGGYNEQFF	TGTGCCAGTAGCTCGTCGGGACTAGCGGGGGGATACAATGAGCAGTTCTTC
TRBV6-1	TRBJ1-5	.	.	CASSAFLEPQHF	TGTGCCAGCAGTGCCTTTCTTGAGCCCCAGCATTTT
TRBV6-1	TRBJ1-1	.	.	CASIPGEVQEAFF	TGTGCCAGCATTCCCGGCGAGGTACAGGAAGCTTTCTTT
TRBV7-9	TRBJ1-3	.	TRBD1	CASSRDRPSGNTIYF	TGTGCCAGCAGCCGGGACAGGCCCTCTGGAAACACCATATATTTT
TRBV5-4	TRBJ2-5	.	.	CASSRTLPTHRDPIYF	TGTGCCAGCAGCCGCACACTCCCCACCCACAGAGACCCGATATACTTC
TRBV6-5	TRBJ1-4	.	TRBD1	CASSRTGGEKLFF	TGTGCCAGCAGTAGGACAGGAGGGGAAAAACTGTTTTTT
TRBV11-3	TRBJ2-5	.	TRBD1	CASSRDSQETQYF	TGTGCCAGCAGCCGGGACAGCCAAGAGACCCAGTACTTC
TRBV7-9	TRBJ2-5	once	.	CASSSTWGLAETQYF	TGTGCCAGCAGCTCCACTTGGGGGCTAGCGGAGACCCAGTACTTC
TRBV5-4	TRBJ1-2	few	.	CASSLDSGGAYGYTF	TGTGCCAGCAGCTTGGATTCGGGGGGAGCGTATGGCTACACCTTC
TRBV9	TRBJ2-7	.	.	CASSVDPGEPYEQYF	TGTGCCAGCAGCGTAGATCCGGGAGAGCCCTACGAGCAGTACTTC
TRBV6-6	TRBJ2-1	.	TRBD1	CASSYQDRGNEQFF	TGTGCCAGCAGTTACCAGGACAGGGGCAATGAGCAGTTCTTC
TRBV4-2	TRBJ2-7	.	.	CASSQDFGDPSSYEQYF	TGTGCCAGCAGCCAAGATTTCGGGGACCCTAGCTCCTACGAGCAGTACTTC
TRBV7-2	TRBJ2-3	.	.	CASSSRDNTDTQYF	TGTGCCAGCAGCTCTCGGGACAACACAGATACGCAGTATTTT
TRBV7-2	TRBJ2-3	.	.	CASSLEPGDTQYF	TGTGCCAGCAGCTTAGAACCGGGGGATACGCAGTATTTT
TRBV19	TRBJ2-5	.	TRBD1	CASTQGLTGGIGETQYF	TGTGCCAGTACCCAAGGACTTACAGGGGGCATAGGAGAGACCCAGTACTTC
TRBV9	TRBJ2-2	.	TRBD1	CASSIDRGSFGPELFF	TGTGCCAGCAGCATAGACAGGGGCTCCTTTGGCCCGGAGCTGTTTTTT
TRBV29-1	TRBJ2-2	.	.	CSVAGVTGELFF	TGCAGCGTTGCTGGGGTCACCGGGGAGCTGTTTTTT
TRBV7-9	TRBJ2-5	.	TRBD2	CASSSEILLLAPTQYF	TGTGCCAGCAGCTCAGAAATTCTCTTACTAGCGCCGACCCAGTACTTC
TRBV7-8	TRBJ1-1	.	.	CASSLGQLMNTEAFF	TGTGCCAGCAGCTTAGGACAGCTAATGAACACTGAAGCTTTCTTT
TRBV19	TRBJ2-4	few	TRBD2	CASSADSGGGKNIQYF	TGTGCCAGTAGTGCAGATAGCGGGGGGGGCAAAAACATTCAGTACTTC
TRBV7-6	TRBJ2-3	.	TRBD2	CASSSSGSYTDTQYF	TGTGCCAGCAGCTCTAGCGGGTCATACACAGATACGCAGTATTTT
TRBV6-1	TRBJ1-1	once	.	CASSEGGGGRTEAFF	TGTGCCAGCAGTGAAGGGGGAGGCGGGCGAACTGAAGCTTTCTTT
TRBV4-3	TRBJ1-1	.	TRBD1	CASSQEGRTGNTEAFF	TGCGCCAGCAGCCAAGAGGGAAGGACAGGGAACACTGAAGCTTTCTTT
TRBV9	TRBJ2-1	once	.	CASSVAGQSSYNEQFF	TGTGCCAGCAGCGTAGCGGGACAAAGTTCCTACAATGAGCAGTTCTTC
TRBV29-1	TRBJ2-7	.	TRBD1	CSAKKGTAYEQYF	TGCAGCGCCAAGAAAGGGACAGCCTACGAGCAGTACTTC
TRBV30	TRBJ1-6	.	.	CAWSLADNSPLHF	TGTGCCTGGAGTCTGGCCGATAATTCACCCCTCCACTTT
TRBV7-3	TRBJ2-2	few	.	CASSSGGFTGELFF	TGTGCCAGCAGCTCAGGGGGGTTCACCGGGGAGCTGTTTTTT
TRBV18	TRBJ2-7	.	.	CASSPPRATYEQYF	TGTGCCAGCTCACCTCCCAGGGCCACCTACGAGCAGTACTTC
TRBV5-1	TRBJ1-1	few	TRBD1	CASSLGTGGNTEAFF	TGCGCCAGCAGCTTGGGGACAGGGGGGAACACTGAAGCTTTCTTT